This entry lists 19 T cell receptor beta chains sequenced from one sample in a study of blood T cells in healthy people across ages. For the second PCR, which ran for 7 to 11 cycles, a sample-barcoded 5' primer and a J-beta primer mix were used. TCRdb recomputed calls from the 5' RACE reads with MiXCR, one row per CDR3 protein. The sample shows about 780,000 distinct CDR3 sequences, approximately 59% of them seen only once. The sequencing sample was made of blood. These receptors all stem from a young man in good health.

This clonotype came up a few times. J is TRBJ1-4 and V is TRBV6-2 or TRBV6-3; D is unclear. The CDR3 has 12 residues. V was trimmed by 7 bases and J by 7 bases, leaving 10 bases between them. The germline V gene has CDR1 MNHEY and CDR2 SVGEGT. In DNA form, the CDR3 reads TGTGCCAGCACCGACCCCGGTGAAAAACTGTTTTTT. This codes for CASTDPGEKLFF.

V usage is TRBV12-3 or TRBV12-4 and J usage is TRBJ2-1; D perhaps matches TRBD1 (5 bases). Trimming pared 1 base from V and 6 bases from J, leaving 7 bases between. The CDR3 is 13 residues long. The CDR3 here is CASSLGQPNEQFF. The CDR3 nucleotides are TGTGCCAGCAGTTTAGGACAGCCCAATGAGCAGTTCTTC.

In this sample, this clonotype turned up a few times. This chain connects TRBV20-1 to TRBJ1-4; D is undetermined. V was shortened by 6 bases and J by 0 bases, with 14 bases between the two germline ends. The CDR3 contains 15 residues. Germline CDR1 is DFQATT and CDR2 is SNEGSKA (reference sequence). The CDR3 protein is CSATDGETTNEKLFF. CDR3 bases: TGCAGTGCGACCGACGGAGAGACAACTAATGAAAAACTGTTTTTT.

This rearrangement joins TRBV14 to TRBJ2-5; no firm D call. Germline CDR1 reads SGHDN; CDR2 reads FVKESK. Trimming left V 4 bases short and J 5 bases short, with 14 bases between. The CDR3 sequence is 14 residues long. The CDR3 here is CASSLLDGAETQYF. The CDR3 bases are TGTGCCAGCAGCCTCCTGGACGGAGCGGAGACCCAGTACTTC.

This clonotype occurred a few times. At one end, the junction sequence differs from germline, possibly due to a read error. The gene calls are TRBV7-9 and TRBJ1-1; D call uncertain. This CDR3 comprises 12 residues. Germline-derived CDR1 and CDR2 are SEHNR and FQNEAQ (reference sequence). The CDR3 DNA reads TGTGCCAGCAGCTTGGGGAACAGTGAAGCTTTCTTT. The encoded protein is CASSLGNSEAFF.

This clonotype was seen more than once but under ten times. J is TRBJ2-3 and V is TRBV15; D perhaps matches TRBD2 (6 bases). CDR3 size: 17 residues. Germline assignment: CDR1 LNHNV and CDR2 YYDKDF (reference sequence). V lost 1 base and J lost 4, with 18 bases in between. The CDR3 region has the DNA TGTGCCACCAGCAGAGGCCTGGGCGGGGATAAGCCAGATACGCAGTATTTT. Protein sequence: CATSRGLGGDKPDTQYF.

This clonotype was detected a few times. The chain links TRBV6-2 or TRBV6-3 to TRBJ1-6; a weak D match, TRBD1 (6 bases). Germline CDR1 is MNHEY and CDR2 is SVGEGT. This CDR3 region has 15 residues. The V and J ends lost 5 bases and 5 bases respectively, with 13 bases between them. The CDR3 here is CASSDPRTDNSPLHF. The CDR3 DNA follows: TGTGCCAGCAGTGATCCAAGGACAGATAATTCACCCCTCCACTTT.

Comment on this clonotype: No conserved phenylalanine or tryptophan is present at the end of the CDR3, so a read error is the likely explanation. This sequence joins TRBV29-1 and TRBJ1-6; 10 bases line up with TRBD1. The V gene's germline CDR1 is SQVTM and CDR2 ANQGSEA. The CDR3 contains 13 residues. Trimming took 5 bases from V and 8 from J; bases not matched to a gene: 3. The CDR3 region has the DNA TGCAGCGTTCGGACAGGGGGGGATTCACCCCTCCACTAT. Protein sequence: CSVRTGGDSPLHY.

This clonotype was observed a handful of times. This chain joins TRBV2 and TRBJ1-5; D may be TRBD1 (6 bases). V lost 8 bases to trimming and J lost 3 bases, with 17 bases between them. The CDR3 has 15 amino acids. CDR1 SNHLY and CDR2 FYNNEI come from the germline V gene. The CDR3, as DNA: TGTGCCAGCGAGAGCTTCGGGGGCTTCAATCAGCCCCAGCATTTT. It specifies CASESFGGFNQPQHF. The variable domain in full, completed from reference TRBV2 and TRBJ1-5, reads EPEVTQTPSHQVTQMGQEVILRCVPISNHLYFYWYRQILGQKVEFLVSFYNNEISEKSEIFDDQFSVERPDGSNFTLKIRSTKLEDSAMYFCASESFGGFNQPQHFGDGTRLSIL.

The chain links TRBV27 to TRBJ1-2; 7 bases line up with TRBD1. The CDR3 has 15 residues. Unmatched junction bases numbered 6, after V lost 2 bases and J lost 3 bases. The germline gives CDR1 MNHEY, CDR2 SMNVEV (reference sequence). The CDR3: CASSLGGTAYYGYTF. For the CDR3, the DNA is TGTGCCAGCAGTTTAGGAGGGACAGCTTACTATGGCTACACCTTC.

The genes are TRBV5-8 and TRBJ2-5, with D hard to call. The CDR3 is made up of 14 amino acids. The V end was cut by 1 base, the J end by 4 bases, with 11 bases between. The germline gives CDR1 SGHTS, CDR2 YDEGEE. The CDR3 nucleotides read TGTGCCAGCAGCTTGATAATGTTGAGAGAGACCCAGTACTTC. Residues: CASSLIMLRETQYF.

The chain employs TRBV20-1 and TRBJ2-3, with D possibly being TRBD2 (5 bases). V lost 0 bases and J 4 bases, leaving 11 bases between the germline ends. This CDR3 spans 14 amino acids. The V gene's germline CDR1 is DFQATT and CDR2 SNEGSKA (reference sequence). Here the CDR3 DNA reads TGCAGTGCTAGAGATAGGAGCGGACCAGATACGCAGTATTTT. Amino acids: CSARDRSGPDTQYF.

As concerns this clonotype: The germline gene is not matched at one end of the junction; a read error may be the cause. V is TRBV27 and J is TRBJ2-7; 10 bases agree with TRBD1. Germline CDR1 MNHEY, CDR2 SMNVEV (reference sequence). The CDR3 totals 15 residues. CDR3: CACSRTGQGAYEQYF. The DNA of the CDR3 is TGTGCCTGCAGTAGGACTGGACAGGGGGCCTACGAGCAGTACTTC.

This clonotype was detected only a few times. The chain employs TRBV25-1 and TRBJ2-1; D remains unclear. V lost 1 base to trimming and J lost 4 bases, with 5 bases between them. Looked up from germline, CDR1 is MGHDK and CDR2 is SYGVNS. The CDR3 sequence is 13 residues long. CDR3 region: CASSELLYNEQFF. The CDR3 DNA is TGTGCCAGCAGTGAATTATTATACAATGAGCAGTTCTTC.

V usage is TRBV7-9 and J usage is TRBJ1-6; no clear D. The CDR3 runs 12 residues. Trimming left V 3 bases short and J 16 bases short, with 13 bases between. CDR1 and CDR2 from the germline V gene are SEHNR and FQNEAQ (reference sequence). DNA for the CDR3: TGTGCCAGCAGCTTGGAGACTGCCACACTCCACTTT. This encodes CASSLETATLHF.

The chain combines TRBV27 with TRBJ2-7, with TRBD1 identical over 10 bases. The germline gives CDR1 MNHEY, CDR2 SMNVEV (reference sequence). V lost 6 bases to trimming and J lost 6 bases; unmatched junction nucleotides: 8. The length of the CDR3 is 14 residues. This CDR3 is CASRPDRGRFEQYF. CDR3 nucleotide sequence: TGTGCCAGCAGACCAGACAGGGGGCGCTTCGAGCAGTACTTC.

The chain links TRBV20-1 to TRBJ2-3, with TRBD1 matching 8 bases. Germline V CDR1 and CDR2: DFQATT, SNEGSKA (reference sequence). V lost 4 bases to trimming and J lost 2 bases; unmatched junction nucleotides: 14. This CDR3 has 17 amino acids. CDR3 nucleotide sequence: TGCAGTGCTACACCGTCAGACAGGGGCCCTTACACAGATACGCAGTATTTT. It encodes CSATPSDRGPYTDTQYF.

This clonotype was seen a handful of times. The rearrangement uses TRBV29-1 and TRBJ2-7; no clear D gene. V shed 7 bases and J shed 2 bases, with 12 bases lying between them. The CDR3 runs to 12 residues. The germline V gene encodes CDR1 SQVTM and CDR2 ANQGSEA. The CDR3 DNA sequence: TGCAGCGCCAAATGGGGAACCTACGAGCAGTACTTC. Amino acid sequence: CSAKWGTYEQYF.

This clonotype showed up just once. V gene TRBV6-1 combines with J gene TRBJ1-1, with D possibly matching TRBD1 (5 bases). The length of the CDR3 is 13 residues. Germline V lookup: CDR1 MNHNS, CDR2 SASEGT. Trimming shortened V by 4 bases and J by 6 bases, and 12 bases separated the two germline ends. Here the CDR3 reads CASSVRRDAEAFF. The CDR3 DNA reads TGTGCCAGCAGTGTGCGTCGGGACGCTGAAGCTTTCTTT.